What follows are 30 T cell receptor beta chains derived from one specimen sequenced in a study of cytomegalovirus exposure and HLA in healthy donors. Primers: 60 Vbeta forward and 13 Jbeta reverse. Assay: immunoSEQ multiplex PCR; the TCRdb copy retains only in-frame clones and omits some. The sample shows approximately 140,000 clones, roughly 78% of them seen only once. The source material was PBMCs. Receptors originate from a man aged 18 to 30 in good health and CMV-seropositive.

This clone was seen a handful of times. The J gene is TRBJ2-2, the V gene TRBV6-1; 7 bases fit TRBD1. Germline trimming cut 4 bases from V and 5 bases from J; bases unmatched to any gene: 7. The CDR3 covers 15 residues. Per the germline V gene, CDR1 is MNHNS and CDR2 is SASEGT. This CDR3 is CASSVEGARTGELFF. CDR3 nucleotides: TGTGCCAGCAGTGTTGAGGGGGCGCGAACCGGGGAGCTGTTTTTT.

The CDR3, as DNA: TGTGCCAGCAGTTTAATTTCAGGTTACACTGAAGCTTTCTTT. It is translated as CASSLISGYTEAFF. The chain is built from TRBV28 and TRBJ1-1; D ambiguous. The CDR3 loop spans 14 amino acids. CDR1 is MDHEN, CDR2 SYDVKM, per germline. V was clipped by 2 bases and J by 3 bases, with 10 bases between them.

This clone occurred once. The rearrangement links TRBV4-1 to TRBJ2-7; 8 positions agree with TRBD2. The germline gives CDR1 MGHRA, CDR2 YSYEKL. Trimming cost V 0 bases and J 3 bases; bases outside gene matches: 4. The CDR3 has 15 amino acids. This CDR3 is CASSQDGREVYEQYF. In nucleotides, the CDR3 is TGCGCCAGCAGCCAAGACGGGCGGGAGGTCTACGAGCAGTACTTC.

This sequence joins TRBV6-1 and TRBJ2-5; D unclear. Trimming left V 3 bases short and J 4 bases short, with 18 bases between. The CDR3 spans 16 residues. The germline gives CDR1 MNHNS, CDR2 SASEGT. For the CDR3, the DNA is TGTGCCAGCAGTGATTTTGTTTCGGTTACGGGAGAGACCCAGTACTTC. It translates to CASSDFVSVTGETQYF.

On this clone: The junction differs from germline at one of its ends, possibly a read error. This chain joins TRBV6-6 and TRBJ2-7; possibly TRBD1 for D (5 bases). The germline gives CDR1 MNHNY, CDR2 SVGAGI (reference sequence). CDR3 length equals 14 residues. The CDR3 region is CASSTTGERGLTFF. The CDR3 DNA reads TGTGCCAGCAGCACCACAGGAGAAAGAGGATTAACCTTCTTC.

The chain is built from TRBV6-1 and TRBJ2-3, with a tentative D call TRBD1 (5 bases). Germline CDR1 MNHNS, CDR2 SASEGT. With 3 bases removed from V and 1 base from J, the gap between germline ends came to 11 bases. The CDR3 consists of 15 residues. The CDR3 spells CASSEVQGGTDTQYF. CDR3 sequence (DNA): TGTGCCAGCAGTGAGGTGCAGGGTGGCACAGATACGCAGTATTTT.

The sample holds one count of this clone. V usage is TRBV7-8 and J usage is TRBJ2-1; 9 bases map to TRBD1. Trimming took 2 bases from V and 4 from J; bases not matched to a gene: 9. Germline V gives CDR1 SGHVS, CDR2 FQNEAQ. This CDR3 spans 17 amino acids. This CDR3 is CASSLKPGQGPYNEQFF. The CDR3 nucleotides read TGTGCCAGCAGCTTAAAACCGGGACAGGGACCTTACAATGAGCAGTTCTTC.

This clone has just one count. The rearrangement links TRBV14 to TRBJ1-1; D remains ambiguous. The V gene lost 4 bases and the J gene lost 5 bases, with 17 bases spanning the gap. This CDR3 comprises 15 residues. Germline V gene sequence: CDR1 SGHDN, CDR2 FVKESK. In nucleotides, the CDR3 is TGTGCCAGCAGCCCAAGTAGGTATCCGGGGACTGAAGCTTTCTTT. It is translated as CASSPSRYPGTEAFF.

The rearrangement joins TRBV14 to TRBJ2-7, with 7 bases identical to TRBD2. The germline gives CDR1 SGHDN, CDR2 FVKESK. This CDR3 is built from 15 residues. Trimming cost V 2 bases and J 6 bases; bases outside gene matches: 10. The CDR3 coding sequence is TGTGCCAGCAGCCAAACGAAGGGACTACCGGGCGAGCAGTACTTC. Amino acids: CASSQTKGLPGEQYF.

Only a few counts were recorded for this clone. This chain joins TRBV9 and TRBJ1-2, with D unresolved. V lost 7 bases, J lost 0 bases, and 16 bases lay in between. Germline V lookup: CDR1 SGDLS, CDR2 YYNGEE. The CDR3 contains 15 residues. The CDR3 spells CASGEPWLANYGYTF. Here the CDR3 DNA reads TGTGCCAGCGGAGAACCTTGGTTAGCTAACTATGGCTACACCTTC.

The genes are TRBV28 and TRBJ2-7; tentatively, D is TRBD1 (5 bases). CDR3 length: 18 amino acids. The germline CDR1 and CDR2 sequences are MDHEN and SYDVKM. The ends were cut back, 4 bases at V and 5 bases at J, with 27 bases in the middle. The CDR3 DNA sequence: TGTGCCAGCAGTTCCCTGCCGATCAACTACCAGGGAACGAACGAGCAGTACTTC. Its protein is CASSSLPINYQGTNEQYF.

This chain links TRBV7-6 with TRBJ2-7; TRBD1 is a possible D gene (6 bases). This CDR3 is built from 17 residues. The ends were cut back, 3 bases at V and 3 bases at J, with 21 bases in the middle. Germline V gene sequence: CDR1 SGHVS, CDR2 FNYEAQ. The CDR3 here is CASSLHGGTPVVYEQYF. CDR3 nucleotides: TGTGCCAGCAGCTTGCATGGTGGGACACCGGTAGTCTACGAGCAGTACTTC. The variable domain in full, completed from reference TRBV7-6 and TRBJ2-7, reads GAGVSQSPRYKVTKRGQDVALRCDPISGHVSLYWYRQALGQGPEFLTYFNYEAQQDKSGLPNDRFSAERPEGSISTLTIQRTEQRDSAMYRCASSLHGGTPVVYEQYFGPGTRLTVT.

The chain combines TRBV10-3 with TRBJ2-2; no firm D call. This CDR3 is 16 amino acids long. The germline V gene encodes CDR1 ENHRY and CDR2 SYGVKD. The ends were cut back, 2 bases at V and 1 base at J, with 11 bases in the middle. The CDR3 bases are TGTGCCATCAGTGAGCTCTTAGATGAGAACACCGGGGAGCTGTTTTTT. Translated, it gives CAISELLDENTGELFF.

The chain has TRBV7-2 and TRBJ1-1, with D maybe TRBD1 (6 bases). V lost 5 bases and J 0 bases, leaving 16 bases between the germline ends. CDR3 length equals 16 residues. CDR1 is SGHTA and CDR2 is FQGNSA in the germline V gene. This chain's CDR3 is CASSVKGGRLNTEAFF. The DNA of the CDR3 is TGTGCCAGCAGCGTCAAAGGGGGTAGGCTGAACACTGAAGCTTTCTTT.

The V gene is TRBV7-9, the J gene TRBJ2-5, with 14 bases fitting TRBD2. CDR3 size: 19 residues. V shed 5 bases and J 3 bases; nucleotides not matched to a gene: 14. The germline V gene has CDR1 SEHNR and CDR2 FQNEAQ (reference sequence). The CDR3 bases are TGTGCCAGCAGCCTATCCCCTGGACTAGCGGGAGGTGAGGAAGAGACCCAGTACTTC. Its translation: CASSLSPGLAGGEEETQYF.

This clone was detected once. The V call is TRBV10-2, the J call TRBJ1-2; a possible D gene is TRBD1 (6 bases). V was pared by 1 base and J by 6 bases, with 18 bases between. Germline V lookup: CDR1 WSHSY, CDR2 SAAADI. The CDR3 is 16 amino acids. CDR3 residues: CASSEFAGGSDHGYTF. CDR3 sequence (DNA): TGCGCCAGCAGTGAGTTCGCGGGGGGCTCTGATCATGGCTACACCTTC.

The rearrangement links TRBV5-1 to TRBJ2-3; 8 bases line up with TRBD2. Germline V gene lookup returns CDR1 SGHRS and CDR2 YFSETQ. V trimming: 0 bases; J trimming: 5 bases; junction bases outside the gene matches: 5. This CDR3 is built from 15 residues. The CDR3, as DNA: TGCGCCAGCAGCTTGGGCGGGAGGAAAAGAGATACGCAGTATTTT. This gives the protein CASSLGGRKRDTQYF.

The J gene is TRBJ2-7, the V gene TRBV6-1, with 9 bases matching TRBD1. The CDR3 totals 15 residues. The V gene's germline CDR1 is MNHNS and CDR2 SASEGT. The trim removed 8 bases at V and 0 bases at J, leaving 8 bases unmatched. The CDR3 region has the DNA TGTGCCAGCCAAAGACAGGGGGGCAGCTCCTACGAGCAGTACTTC. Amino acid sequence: CASQRQGGSSYEQYF.

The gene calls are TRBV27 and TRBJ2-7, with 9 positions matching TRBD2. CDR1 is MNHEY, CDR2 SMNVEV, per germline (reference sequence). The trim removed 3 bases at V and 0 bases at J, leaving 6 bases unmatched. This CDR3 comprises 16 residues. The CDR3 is CASSFSSGGSSYEQYF. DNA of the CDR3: TGTGCCAGCAGTTTCTCAAGCGGGGGGAGCTCCTACGAGCAGTACTTC.

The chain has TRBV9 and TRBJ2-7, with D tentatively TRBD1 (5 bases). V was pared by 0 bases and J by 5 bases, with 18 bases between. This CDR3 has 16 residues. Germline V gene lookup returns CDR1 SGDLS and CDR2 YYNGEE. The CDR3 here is CASSVEAGTGRDEQYF. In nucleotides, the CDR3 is TGTGCCAGCAGCGTAGAGGCCGGAACAGGACGGGACGAGCAGTACTTC. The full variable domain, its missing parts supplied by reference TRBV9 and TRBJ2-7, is DSGVTQTPKHLITATGQRVTLRCSPRSGDLSVYWYQQSLDQGLQFLIQYYNGEERAKGNILERFSAQQFPDLHSELNLSSLELGDSALYFCASSVEAGTGRDEQYFGPGTRLTVT.

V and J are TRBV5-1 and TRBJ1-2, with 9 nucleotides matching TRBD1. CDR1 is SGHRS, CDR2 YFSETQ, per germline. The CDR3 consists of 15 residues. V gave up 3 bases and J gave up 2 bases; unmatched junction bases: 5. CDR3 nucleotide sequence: TGCGCCAGCAGCTCAACAGGGGGCACGAACTATGGCTACACCTTC. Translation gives CASSSTGGTNYGYTF.

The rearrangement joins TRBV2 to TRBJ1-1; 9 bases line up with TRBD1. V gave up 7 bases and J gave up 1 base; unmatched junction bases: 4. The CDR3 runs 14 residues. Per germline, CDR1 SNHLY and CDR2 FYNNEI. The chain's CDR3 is CASTGTGPNTEAFF. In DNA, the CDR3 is TGTGCCAGCACTGGGACAGGGCCGAACACTGAAGCTTTCTTT.

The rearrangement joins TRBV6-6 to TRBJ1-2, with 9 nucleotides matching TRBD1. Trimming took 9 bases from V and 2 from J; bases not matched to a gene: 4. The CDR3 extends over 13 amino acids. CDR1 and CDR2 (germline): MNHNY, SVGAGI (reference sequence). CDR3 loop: CASKQGANYGYTF. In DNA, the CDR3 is TGTGCCAGTAAACAGGGGGCCAACTATGGCTACACCTTC.

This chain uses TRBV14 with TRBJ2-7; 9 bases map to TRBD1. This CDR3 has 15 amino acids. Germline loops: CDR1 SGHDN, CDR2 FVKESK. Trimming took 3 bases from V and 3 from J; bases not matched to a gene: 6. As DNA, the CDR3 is TGTGCCAGCAGCCATAGGACAGGGGAGTACTACGAGCAGTACTTC. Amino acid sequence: CASSHRTGEYYEQYF.

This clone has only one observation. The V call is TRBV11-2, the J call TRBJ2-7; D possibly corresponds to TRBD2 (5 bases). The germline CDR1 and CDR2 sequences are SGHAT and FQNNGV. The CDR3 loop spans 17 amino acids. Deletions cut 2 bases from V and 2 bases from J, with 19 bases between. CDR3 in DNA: TGTGCCAGCAGCTTATTTTCGAACGGCGGGTTAGCCTACGAGCAGTACTTC. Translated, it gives CASSLFSNGGLAYEQYF.

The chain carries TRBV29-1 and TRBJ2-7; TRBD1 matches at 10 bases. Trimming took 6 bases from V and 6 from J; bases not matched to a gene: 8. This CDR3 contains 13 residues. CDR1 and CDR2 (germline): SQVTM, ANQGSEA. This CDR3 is CSVSAGTGVEQYF. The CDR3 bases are TGCAGCGTCTCCGCCGGGACAGGGGTCGAGCAGTACTTC.

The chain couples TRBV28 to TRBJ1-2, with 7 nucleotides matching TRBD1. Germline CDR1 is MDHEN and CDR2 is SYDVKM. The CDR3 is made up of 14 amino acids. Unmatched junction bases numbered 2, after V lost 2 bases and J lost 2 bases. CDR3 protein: CASSLTGANYGYTF. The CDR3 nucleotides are TGTGCCAGCAGTTTAACAGGGGCAAACTATGGCTACACCTTC.

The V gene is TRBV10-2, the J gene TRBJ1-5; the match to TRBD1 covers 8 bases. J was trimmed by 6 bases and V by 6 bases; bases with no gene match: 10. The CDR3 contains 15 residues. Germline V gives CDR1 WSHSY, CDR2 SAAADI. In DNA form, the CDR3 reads TGCGCCAGCAGCAGGGGACAGGTCGGCGGTCAGCCCCAGCATTTT. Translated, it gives CASSRGQVGGQPQHF.

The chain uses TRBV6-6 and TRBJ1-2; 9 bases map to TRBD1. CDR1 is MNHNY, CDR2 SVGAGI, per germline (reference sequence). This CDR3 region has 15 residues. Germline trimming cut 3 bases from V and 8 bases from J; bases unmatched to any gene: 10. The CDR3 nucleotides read TGTGCCAGCAGTTATTCCACAGGGGGCGCCTTGGGCTACACCTTC. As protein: CASSYSTGGALGYTF.

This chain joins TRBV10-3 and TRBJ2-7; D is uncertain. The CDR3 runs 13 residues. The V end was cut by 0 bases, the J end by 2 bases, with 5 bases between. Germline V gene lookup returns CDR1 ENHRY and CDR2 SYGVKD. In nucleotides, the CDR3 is TGTGCCATCAGTGAGTCGGGCCCCTACGAGCAGTACTTC. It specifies CAISESGPYEQYF.